The 4 T cell receptor beta chains reported below all come from one sample, sequenced in a study of shared clonotypes between healthy human individuals. Clones were sequenced by immunoSEQ multiplex PCR, and TCRdb holds only the in-frame ones, with some missing. The sample includes 470,000 or so clones, almost 80% of them seen just once. Sequencing was carried out using PBMCs. These receptor sequences come from a woman aged 35 to 49 in good health. Some clones in this sample may be carry-over from other donors' samples.

A note on this clone: Different DNA sequences within this sample yield the same CDR3. V usage is TRBV28 and J usage is TRBJ1-2, with a possible D match to TRBD1 (6 bases). The V gene's germline CDR1 is MDHEN and CDR2 SYDVKM. Trimming removed 2 bases at V and 8 bases at J, with 15 bases between. This CDR3 region has 14 residues. The CDR3 DNA is TGTGCCAGCAGTTTAAGGACAGTACTTTCCGGCTACACCTTC. Protein sequence: CASSLRTVLSGYTF.

This clone was seen more than once but under ten times. V usage is TRBV5-1 and J usage is TRBJ2-1, with 14 bases that match TRBD2. CDR1 is SGHRS, CDR2 YFSETQ, per germline. The CDR3 sequence is 23 residues long. V dropped 0 bases and J dropped 4; count of bases not matched to a gene: 21. CDR3 in DNA: TGCGCCAGCAGCTTGGTTGCTGTTGGAGCTGGGACTAGCGGGAGATGGAATTACAATGAGCAGTTCTTC. This gives the protein CASSLVAVGAGTSGRWNYNEQFF.

V usage is TRBV27 and J usage is TRBJ1-5; maybe TRBD1 (5 bases). The CDR3 contains 16 residues. Germline V lookup: CDR1 MNHEY, CDR2 SMNVEV (reference sequence). V was clipped by 2 bases and J by 0 bases, with 11 bases between them. The CDR3 DNA is TGTGCCAGCAGTTTAAGGGGAGATTTTAGCAATCAGCCCCAGCATTTT. Translated, it gives CASSLRGDFSNQPQHF.

The chain couples TRBV5-1 to TRBJ2-5, with a possible D match to TRBD2 (6 bases). Trimming took off 7 bases at V and 5 bases at J, with 18 bases between the two ends. The germline CDR1 and CDR2 sequences are SGHRS and YFSETQ. The CDR3 extends over 14 amino acids. The CDR3 loop is CASGKDTGVETQYF. The CDR3 nucleotides read TGCGCCAGCGGAAAGGACACGGGGGTGGAGACCCAGTACTTC.